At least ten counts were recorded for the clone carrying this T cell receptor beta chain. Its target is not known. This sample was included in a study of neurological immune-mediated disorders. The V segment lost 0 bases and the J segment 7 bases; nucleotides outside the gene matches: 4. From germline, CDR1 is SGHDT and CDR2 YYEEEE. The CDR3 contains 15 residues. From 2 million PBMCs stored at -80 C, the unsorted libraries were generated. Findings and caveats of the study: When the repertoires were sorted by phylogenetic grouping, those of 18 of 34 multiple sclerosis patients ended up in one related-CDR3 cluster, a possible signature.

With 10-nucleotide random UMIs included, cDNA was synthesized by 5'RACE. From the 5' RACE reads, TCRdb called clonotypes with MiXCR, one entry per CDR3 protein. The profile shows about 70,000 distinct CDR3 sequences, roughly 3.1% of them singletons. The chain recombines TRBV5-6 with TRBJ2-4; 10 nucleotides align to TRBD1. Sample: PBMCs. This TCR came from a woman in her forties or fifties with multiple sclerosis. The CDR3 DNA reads TGTGCCAGCAGCTTGGTGGGGACAGGGGTGAACATTCAGTACTTC. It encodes CASSLVGTGVNIQYF.